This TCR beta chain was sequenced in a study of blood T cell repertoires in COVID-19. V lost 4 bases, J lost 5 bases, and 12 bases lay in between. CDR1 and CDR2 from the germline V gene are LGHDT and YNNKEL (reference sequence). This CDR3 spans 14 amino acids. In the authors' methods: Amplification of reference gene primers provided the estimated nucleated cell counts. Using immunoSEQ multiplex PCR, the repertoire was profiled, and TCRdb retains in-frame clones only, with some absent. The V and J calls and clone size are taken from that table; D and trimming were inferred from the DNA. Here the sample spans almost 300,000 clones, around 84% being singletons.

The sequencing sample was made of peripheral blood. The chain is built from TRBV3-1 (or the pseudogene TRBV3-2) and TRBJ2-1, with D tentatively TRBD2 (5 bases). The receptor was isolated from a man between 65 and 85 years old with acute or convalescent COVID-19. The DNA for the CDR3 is TGTGCCAGCAGCCTGACGTGGAGGAACAATGAGCAGTTCTTC. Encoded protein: CASSLTWRNNEQFF.